This T cell receptor (beta chain) emerged from a study of shared clonotypes between healthy human individuals. Study information: Donors were two women and a few men aged 18 to 49. Broader study findings: Non-shared clonotypes had lower generation probabilities than those shared by all four donors.

Each sorted subset replicate got 200 ng genomic DNA, around 29,000 genomes. Sequencing was performed with immunoSEQ multiplex PCR; in TCRdb, only in-frame clones are kept and a portion is missing. Found here are around 1 million clones, approximately 76% of them singletons; the top ten hold 1.5%. This CDR3 has 13 amino acids. CDR1 and CDR2 from the germline V gene are SEHNR and FQNEAQ (reference sequence). V was trimmed by 5 bases and J by 6 bases, leaving 14 bases between them. In the case of this clone: Its specificity is not known.

The sequencing sample was made of memory CD4+ T cells sorted from blood. Specified subset: CD45RA-negative fraction. The receptor was derived from a young man in good health. The chain combines TRBV7-9 with TRBJ2-7; D remains unclear. The CDR3 loop reads CASSNPLVGEQYF. The CDR3 DNA reads TGTGCCAGCAGCAATCCTCTAGTGGGCGAGCAGTACTTC.